The entry below describes one T cell receptor beta chain. As yet, its antigen is unknown. These data are taken from a study of tumor and adjacent non-tumor tissue in lung cancer. Looking at the study overall: Histology: about twelve adenocarcinoma, a couple of squamous cell carcinoma, 1 small cell lung cancer. On average, productive TCRbeta reads reached about 4.17 million per sample.

The ends were cut back, 1 base at V and 2 bases at J, with 8 bases in the middle. CDR3 size: 14 residues. Germline loops: CDR1 SGHTA, CDR2 FQGNSA. The library came from three nested PCR rounds adapted from ARM-PCR protocols. TCRdb itself ran the multiplex PCR reads through MiXCR, one entry per CDR3 protein. The table lists over 110,000 distinct CDR3 sequences, approximately 66% of them singletons. Points from the study as a whole: Shorter survival was associated with higher TCR diversity in tumors. Normal lung showed higher cumulative top 100 clone frequency than tumor.

This sample's RNA came from whole unsorted tissue. The sequenced sample consisted of lung tumor tissue. The genes are TRBV7-2 and TRBJ1-2; D not resolved. This receptor was obtained from a man between 60 and 75 years old with small cell lung cancer. CDR3 residues: CASSLGPRNYGYTF. DNA of the CDR3: TGTGCCAGCAGCTTAGGCCCTAGAAACTATGGCTACACCTTC. Full variable domain (outside the CDR3, taken from reference TRBV7-2 and TRBJ1-2): GAGVSQSPSNKVTEKGKDVELRCDPISGHTALYWYRQSLGQGLEFLIYFQGNSAPDKSGLPSDRFSAERTGGSVSTLTIQRTQQEDSAVYLCASSLGPRNYGYTFGSGTRLTVV.